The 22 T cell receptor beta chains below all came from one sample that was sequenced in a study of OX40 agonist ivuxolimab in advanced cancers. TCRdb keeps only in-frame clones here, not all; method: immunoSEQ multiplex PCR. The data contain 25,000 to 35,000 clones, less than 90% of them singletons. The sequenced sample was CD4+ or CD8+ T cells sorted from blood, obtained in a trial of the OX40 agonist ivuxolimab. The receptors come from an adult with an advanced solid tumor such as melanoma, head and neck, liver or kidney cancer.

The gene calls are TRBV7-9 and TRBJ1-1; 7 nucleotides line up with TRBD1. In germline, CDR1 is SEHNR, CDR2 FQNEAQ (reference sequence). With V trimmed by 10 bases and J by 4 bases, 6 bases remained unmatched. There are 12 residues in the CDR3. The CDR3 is CATRQGVTEAFF. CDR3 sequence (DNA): TGTGCCACAAGACAGGGCGTCACTGAAGCTTTCTTT.

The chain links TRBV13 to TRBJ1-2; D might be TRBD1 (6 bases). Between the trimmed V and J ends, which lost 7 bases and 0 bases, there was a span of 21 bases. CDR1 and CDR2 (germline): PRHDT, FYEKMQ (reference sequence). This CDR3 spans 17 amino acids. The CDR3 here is CASKLSLTGSTNYGYTF. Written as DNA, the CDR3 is TGTGCCAGCAAACTCTCTCTTACAGGGAGTACTAACTATGGCTACACCTTC.

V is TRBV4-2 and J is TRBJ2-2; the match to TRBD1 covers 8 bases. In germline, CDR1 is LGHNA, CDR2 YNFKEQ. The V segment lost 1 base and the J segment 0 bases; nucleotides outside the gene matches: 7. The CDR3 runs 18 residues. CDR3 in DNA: TGTGCCAGCAGCCAAGGCCCCCCGGACAGGGCGAACACCGGGGAGCTGTTTTTT. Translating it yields CASSQGPPDRANTGELFF.

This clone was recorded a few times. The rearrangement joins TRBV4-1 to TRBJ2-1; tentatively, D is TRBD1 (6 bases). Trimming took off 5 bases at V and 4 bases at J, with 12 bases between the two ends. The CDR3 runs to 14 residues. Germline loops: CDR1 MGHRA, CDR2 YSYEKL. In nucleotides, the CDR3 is TGCGCCAGCAGCATACAGGGCGGTTACAATGAGCAGTTCTTC. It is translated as CASSIQGGYNEQFF.

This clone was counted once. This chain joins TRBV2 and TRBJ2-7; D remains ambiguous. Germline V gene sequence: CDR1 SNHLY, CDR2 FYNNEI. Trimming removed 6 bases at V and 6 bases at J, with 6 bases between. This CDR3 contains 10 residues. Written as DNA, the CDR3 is TGTGCCAGCAGCGGCCGCGAGCAGTACTTC. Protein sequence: CASSGREQYF.

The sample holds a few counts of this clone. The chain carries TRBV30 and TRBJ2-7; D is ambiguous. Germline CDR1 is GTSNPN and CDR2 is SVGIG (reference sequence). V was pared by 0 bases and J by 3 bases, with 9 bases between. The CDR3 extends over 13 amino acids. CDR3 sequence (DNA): TGTGCCTGGAGTGTAAACGAAAACTACGAGCAGTACTTC. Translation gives CAWSVNENYEQYF. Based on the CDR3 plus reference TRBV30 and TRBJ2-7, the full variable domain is SQTIHQWPATLVQPVGSPLSLECTVEGTSNPNLYWYRQAAGRGLQLLFYSVGIGQISSEVPQNLSASRPQDRQFILSSKKLLLSDSGFYLCAWSVNENYEQYFGPGTRLTVT.

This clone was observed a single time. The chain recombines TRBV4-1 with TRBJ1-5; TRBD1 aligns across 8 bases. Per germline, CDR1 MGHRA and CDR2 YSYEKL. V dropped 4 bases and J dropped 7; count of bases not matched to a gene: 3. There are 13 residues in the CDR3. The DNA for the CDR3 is TGCGCCAGCAGCCGGAACAGGGGGCAGCCCCAGCATTTT. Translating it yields CASSRNRGQPQHF.

The DNA for the CDR3 is TGTGCCAGCAGTAACGACTTAGGGACAGATTTTAATTCGGTGCATGAGCAGTTCTTC. This codes for CASSNDLGTDFNSVHEQFF. The chain recombines TRBV28 with TRBJ2-1, with 7 bases fitting TRBD1. This CDR3 region has 19 residues. Trimming took 5 bases from V and 8 from J; bases not matched to a gene: 24. The germline CDR1 and CDR2 sequences are MDHEN and SYDVKM.

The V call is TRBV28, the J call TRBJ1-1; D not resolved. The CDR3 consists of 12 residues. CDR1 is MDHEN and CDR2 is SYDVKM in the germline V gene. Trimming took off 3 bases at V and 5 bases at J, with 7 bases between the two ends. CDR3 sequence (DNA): TGTGCCAGCAGTTTTGGGTTAACTGAAGCTTTCTTT. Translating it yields CASSFGLTEAFF.

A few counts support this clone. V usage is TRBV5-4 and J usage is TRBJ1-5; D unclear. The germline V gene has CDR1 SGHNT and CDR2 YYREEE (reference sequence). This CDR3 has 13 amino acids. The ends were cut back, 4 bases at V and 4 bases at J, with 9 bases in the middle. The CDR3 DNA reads TGTGCCAGCAGCCCAGACCCAAATCAGCCCCAGCATTTT. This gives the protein CASSPDPNQPQHF.

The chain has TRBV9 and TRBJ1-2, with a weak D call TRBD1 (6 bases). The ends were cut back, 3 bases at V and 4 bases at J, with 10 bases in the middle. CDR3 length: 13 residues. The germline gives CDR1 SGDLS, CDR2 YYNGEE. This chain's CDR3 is CASSEGGAYGYTF. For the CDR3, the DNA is TGTGCCAGCAGCGAAGGGGGGGCCTATGGCTACACCTTC.

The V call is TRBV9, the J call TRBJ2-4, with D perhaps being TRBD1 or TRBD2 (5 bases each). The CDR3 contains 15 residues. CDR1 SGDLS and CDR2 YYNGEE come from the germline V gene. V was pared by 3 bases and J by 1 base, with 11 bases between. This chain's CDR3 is CASSAGPGAKNIQYF. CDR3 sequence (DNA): TGTGCCAGCAGCGCGGGGCCAGGGGCCAAAAACATTCAGTACTTC.

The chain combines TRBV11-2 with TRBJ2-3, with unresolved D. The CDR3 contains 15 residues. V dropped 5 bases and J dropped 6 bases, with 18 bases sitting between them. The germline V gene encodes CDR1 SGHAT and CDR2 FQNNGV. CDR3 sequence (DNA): TGTGCCAGCAGCCCGGACGGGCCTCATCTCGATACGCAGTATTTT. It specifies CASSPDGPHLDTQYF.

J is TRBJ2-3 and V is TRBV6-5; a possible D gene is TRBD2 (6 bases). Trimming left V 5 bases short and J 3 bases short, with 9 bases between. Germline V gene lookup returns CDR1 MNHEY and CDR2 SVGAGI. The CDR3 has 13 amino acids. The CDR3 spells CASSRGGTDTQYF. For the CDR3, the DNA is TGTGCCAGCAGTCGGGGAGGTACAGATACGCAGTATTTT.

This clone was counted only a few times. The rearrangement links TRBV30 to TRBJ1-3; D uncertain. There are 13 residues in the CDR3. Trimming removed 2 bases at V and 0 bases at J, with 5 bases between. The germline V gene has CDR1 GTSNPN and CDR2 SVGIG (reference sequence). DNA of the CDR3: TGTGCCTGGAGTCGGGGCTCTGGAAACACCATATATTTT. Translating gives CAWSRGSGNTIYF.

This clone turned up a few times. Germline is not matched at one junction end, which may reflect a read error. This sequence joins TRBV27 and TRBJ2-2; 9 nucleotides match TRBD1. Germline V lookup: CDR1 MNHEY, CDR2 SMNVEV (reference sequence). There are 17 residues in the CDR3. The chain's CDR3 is CASTLLGTGRYTGELFF. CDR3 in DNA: TGTGCCAGCACTTTACTAGGGACAGGGCGGTACACCGGGGAGCTGTTTTTT.

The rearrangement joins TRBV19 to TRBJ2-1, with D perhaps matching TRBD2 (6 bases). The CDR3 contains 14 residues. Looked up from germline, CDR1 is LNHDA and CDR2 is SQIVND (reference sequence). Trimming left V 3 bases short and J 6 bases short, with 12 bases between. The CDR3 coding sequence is TGTGCCAGTAGTATGACGGGAGTAAGCAATGAGCAGTTCTTC. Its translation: CASSMTGVSNEQFF.

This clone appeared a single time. The CDR3 loop is CASSPRDSYGYTF. The CDR3 nucleotides are TGTGCCAGCAGCCCCCGGGACAGCTATGGCTACACCTTC. This chain connects TRBV16 to TRBJ1-2; 7 nucleotides match TRBD1. CDR3 length: 13 residues. Germline V gene sequence: CDR1 KGHSY, CDR2 FQNENV. The trim removed 4 bases at V and 4 bases at J, leaving 3 bases unmatched.

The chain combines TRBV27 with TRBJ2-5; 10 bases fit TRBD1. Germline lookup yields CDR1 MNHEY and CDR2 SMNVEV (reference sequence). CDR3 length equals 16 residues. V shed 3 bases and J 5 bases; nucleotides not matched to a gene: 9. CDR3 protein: CASSLGQGRRWETQYF. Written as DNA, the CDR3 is TGTGCCAGCAGTTTGGGACAGGGGAGGAGGTGGGAGACCCAGTACTTC.

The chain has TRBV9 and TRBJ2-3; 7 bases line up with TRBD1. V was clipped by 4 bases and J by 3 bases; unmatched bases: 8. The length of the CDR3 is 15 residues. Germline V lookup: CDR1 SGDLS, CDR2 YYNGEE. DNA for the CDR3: TGTGCCAGCAGCCCTCGACAGGGATGGACAGATACGCAGTATTTT. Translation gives CASSPRQGWTDTQYF.

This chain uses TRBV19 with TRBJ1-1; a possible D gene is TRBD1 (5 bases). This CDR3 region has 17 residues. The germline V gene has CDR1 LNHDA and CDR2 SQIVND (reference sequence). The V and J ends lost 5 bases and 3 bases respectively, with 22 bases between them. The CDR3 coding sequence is TGTGCCAGTAGTCCTCTAGGCGACACCCCACAGGACACTGAAGCTTTCTTT. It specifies CASSPLGDTPQDTEAFF.

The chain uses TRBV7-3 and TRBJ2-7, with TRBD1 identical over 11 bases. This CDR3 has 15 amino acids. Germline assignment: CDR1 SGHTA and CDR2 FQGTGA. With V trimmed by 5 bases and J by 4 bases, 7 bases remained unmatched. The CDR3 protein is CASSIGGQGEYEQYF. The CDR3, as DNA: TGTGCCAGCAGCATCGGGGGACAGGGGGAGTACGAGCAGTACTTC. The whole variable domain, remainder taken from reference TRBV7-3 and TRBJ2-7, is GAGVSQTPSNKVTEKGKYVELRCDPISGHTALYWYRQSLGQGPEFLIYFQGTGAADDSGLPNDRFFAVRPEGSVSTLKIQRTERGDSAVYLCASSIGGQGEYEQYFGPGTRLTVT.